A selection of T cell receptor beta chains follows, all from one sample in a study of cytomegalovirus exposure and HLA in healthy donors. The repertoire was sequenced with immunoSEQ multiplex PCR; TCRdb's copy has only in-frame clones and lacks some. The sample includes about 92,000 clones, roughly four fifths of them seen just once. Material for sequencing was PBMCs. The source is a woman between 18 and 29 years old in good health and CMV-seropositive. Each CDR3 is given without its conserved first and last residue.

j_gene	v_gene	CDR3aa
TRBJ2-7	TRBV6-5	ASSYGQGLYEQY
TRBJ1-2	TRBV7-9	ASTLGGVRGSYGYT
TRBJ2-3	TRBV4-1	ASSPGLAGGPRTDTQY
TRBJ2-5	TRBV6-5	ASSPSGETQY
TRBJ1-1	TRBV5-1	ASGVSLRGSTEAF
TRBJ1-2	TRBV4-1	ASSPSSARTPTNYGYT
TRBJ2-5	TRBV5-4	ASSLQGAQETQY
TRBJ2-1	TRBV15	ATSSHSGGVNEQF
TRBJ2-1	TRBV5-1	ASSLVAGGPGEQF
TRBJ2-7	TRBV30	AWSVMWYEGAAYEQY
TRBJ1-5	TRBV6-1	ASSVQGIREPQH
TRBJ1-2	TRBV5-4	ASSLGGQILSYGYT
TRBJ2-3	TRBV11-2	ASSPWGEGTDTQY
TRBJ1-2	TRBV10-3	AISEGDSIIYGYT
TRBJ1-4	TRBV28	ASSSGGTNEKLF
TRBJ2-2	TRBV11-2	ASSLDLTGELF
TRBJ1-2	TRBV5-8	ASSVQAQGSYGYT
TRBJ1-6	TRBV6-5	ASSYDRGSKNSPLH
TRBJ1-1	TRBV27	ASSLRSDVNTEAF
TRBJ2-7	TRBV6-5	ASSDAGIRYEQY
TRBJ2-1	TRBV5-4	ASSFKWLSGDNEQF
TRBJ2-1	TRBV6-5	ASSSRQGRVEQF
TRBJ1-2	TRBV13	ASSDAGRSVYGYT
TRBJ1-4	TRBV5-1	ASSWEQGQEYEKLF
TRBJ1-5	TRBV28	ASSSQDQPQH
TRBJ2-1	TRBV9	ASSVAAGEPF
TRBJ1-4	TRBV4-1	ASSRAFNEKLF
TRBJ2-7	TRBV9	ASSVDWGRGGYEQY
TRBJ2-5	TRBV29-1	SVTSGRDKETQY